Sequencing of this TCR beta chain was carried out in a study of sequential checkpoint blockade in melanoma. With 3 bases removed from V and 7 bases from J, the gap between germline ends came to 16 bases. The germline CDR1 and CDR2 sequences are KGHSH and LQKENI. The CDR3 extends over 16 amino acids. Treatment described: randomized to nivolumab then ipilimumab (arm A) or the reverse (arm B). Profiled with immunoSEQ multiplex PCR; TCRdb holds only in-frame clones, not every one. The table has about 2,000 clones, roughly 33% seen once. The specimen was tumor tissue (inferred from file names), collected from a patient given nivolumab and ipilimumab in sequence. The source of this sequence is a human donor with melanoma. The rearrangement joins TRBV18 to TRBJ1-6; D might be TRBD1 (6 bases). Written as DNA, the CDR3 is TGTGCCAGCTCACCCTTCCGGGACACCCCGAATTCACCCCTCCACTTT. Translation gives CASSPFRDTPNSPLHF.